This T cell receptor beta chain was found in a study of esophageal squamous cell carcinoma tumors (dated by TCRdb to about 2021). For the wider study: Using principal component analysis combined with K-means clustering of immunohistochemical values for T-cell and checkpoint markers, the researchers divided patients into immuno relation high and low groups. The roughly ten cases yielded approximately 1.7 million total TCRalpha reads and around 1.3 million total TCRbeta reads, and around 29,000 and 37,000 of those reads, respectively, were unique. The purpose of the study was to evaluate TCR repertoire diversity and shared TCR repertoires of T cells in the tumor environment of esophageal squamous cell carcinoma. TCR sequencing was performed on roughly 10 patients, consisting of five randomly selected high immuno relation cases and five background-matched low immuno relation cases. In Japan, under 55 patients with esophageal squamous cell carcinoma who were treated surgically made up the wider cohort, which included approximately 20 high and 30 or so low immuno relation cases. What the work shows at the level of the full study, not this receptor alone: Given the large variation in the TCRalphabeta repertoire, the shared V|J recombination candidates might have been chosen by chance. Of the roughly nine cases, a few showed one dominant TCRalpha VJ recombination along with apparently reduced TCRalpha diversity. Just over 26 TRAV|TRAJ and about two dozen TRBV|TRBJ combinations appeared shared among high immuno relation cases, including TRAV13-1|TRAJ22 and TRBV7-9|TRBJ2-7. Only a few cases were included in the TCR repertoire analysis, and no investigation at the CDR3 clonotype level was performed. Because TCRalpha and TCRbeta chains were sequenced separately, chain pairing and recognized antigens remained unknown. No difference in total TCR repertoire counts was observed between groups, whereas significant repertoire counts were found to be higher in the high immuno relation group.

Patients who received neoadjuvant chemotherapy or who lacked clinical information were excluded from enrollment. The TCR-sequenced cases shown were male, and subtotal esophagectomy with 2- or 3-field lymphadenectomy was performed in the TCR-sequenced cases shown. RNA was isolated from bulk tumor tissue sections using a Qiagen AllPrep kit, and no T-cell sorting was performed. Small sections of surgically resected tumor tissue were kept in RNAlater reagent at -80 degrees C until RNA was extracted. By how much of the sample it makes up, this clonotype is medium-sized (0.01 to 0.1%). Its cognate antigen has yet to be identified. Base qualities were left out, and no much larger clone turns up one base away. From cysteine to phenylalanine, the CDR3 is 15 amino acids long. The sequence is cut down to CDR3 DNA, 45 bases in frame from base 1. The V and J ends are trimmed by 4 bases and 0 bases, leaving 12 bases between them. The germline V gene (reference sequence) provides CDR1 SEHNR and CDR2 FQNEAQ.

Libraries were constructed by 5' RACE. The PCR step used KAPA HiFi along with constant-region primers for TCRalpha or TCRbeta and a P20EA primer, and a nested second PCR with CA2 or CB2 followed. Amplification of TCR genes was performed by unbiased adaptor ligation RT-PCR, in which reverse transcription was carried out with Superscript III and a polyT18-containing BSL-18E primer. After second-strand synthesis and blunting, the P10EA/P20EA adaptor was ligated to the cDNA 5' end, followed by NotI digestion. The first and second PCRs ran around 20 cycles of 98°C for 20 s, 65°C for 30 s and 72°C for 1 min. The Nextera XT Index kit v2 Set A was used to index the amplicons, which were pooled in equimolar amounts and quantified with a Qubit 2.0 Fluorometer. For sequencing, the Illumina MiSeq platform generated 2x300 bp paired-end reads. Per the original workflow: V and J genes were assigned to reads on the basis of highest identity to IMGT reference sequences using Repertoire Genesis software ver.1.0. CDR3 was defined as the region from Cys104 to Phe118 plus Gly119 and was translated, and unique sequence reads were defined by distinct V, J and CDR3 amino acids. Shared V|J combinations were selected as significant in both a Fisher's exact test in edgeR and a Mann Whitney U test. After singletons were removed and 500 repertoire combinations were bootstrapped, the repertoire dissimilarity index was calculated using the R rdi package. TCRdb reran the public reads through fastp at Q25 and MiXCR, keeping productive beta chains. Every distinct CDR3 protein forms one entry, paired with its most common genes and DNA. TCRdb assigned the V and J calls; the authors' analysis was not used. The sample table records around 1,200 distinct CDR3 sequences; less than 15% of these occur just once. The top ten constitute 30% to 40% of the sample.

The sample consisted of tumor tissue. The sequence is built from TRBV7-9 and TRBJ1-2; the D gene cannot be named for sure. The source of this sequence is a man aged 45-85 years with esophageal squamous cell carcinoma. The bases are TGTGCCAGCAGCTCCATGGCAGCCGCTAACTATGGCTACACCTTC. It translates to CASSSMAAANYGYTF.